What follows are 26 T cell receptor beta chains derived from one specimen sequenced in a study of beta chain features in type 1 diabetes. Whole-study findings and limits: TCRB CDR3s were moderately but significantly shorter in Type 1 diabetes patients in all four CD4+ subsets.

What was sequenced were expressed TCRB transcripts, since all of the isolated RNA had been reverse transcribed. The assay was immunoSEQ multiplex PCR, and TCRdb's table has in-frame clones only and misses some. The data show about 260,000 clones, with around 22% seen just once and around 0.012% held by the top ten. No cognate antigen is known for these TCRs. The sequencing sample was made of naive CD4+ T cells from blood. Source of these receptors: a woman in her twenties or thirties with type 1 diabetes.

V is TRBV5-1 and J is TRBJ2-1, with 10 bases identical to TRBD2. This CDR3 has 17 residues. The germline CDR1 and CDR2 sequences are SGHRS and YFSETQ. J was trimmed by 9 bases and V by 0 bases; bases with no gene match: 12. The CDR3 DNA sequence: TGCGCCAGCAGCTTGGGGGCTAGCGGGAGTGGGTCTACTGAGCAGTTCTTC. Protein product: CASSLGASGSGSTEQFF.

The chain carries TRBV30 and TRBJ1-2; D is uncertain. This CDR3 is 14 amino acids long. Germline-derived CDR1 and CDR2 are GTSNPN and SVGIG (reference sequence). The germline V and J ends were trimmed by 4 bases and 4 bases, with 16 bases remaining between them. The CDR3 nucleotides read TGTGCCTGGAAAATCCAGGACGGGAGCTATGGCTACACCTTC. This encodes CAWKIQDGSYGYTF.

This clone was detected a few times. The chain uses TRBV2 and TRBJ1-1; the D gene is possibly TRBD1 (6 bases). Germline V CDR1 and CDR2: SNHLY, FYNNEI. Trimming pared 6 bases from V and 5 bases from J, leaving 13 bases between. The CDR3 extends over 13 amino acids. The CDR3 loop is CASSLQGGTEAFF. CDR3 bases: TGTGCCAGCAGCTTACAGGGAGGGACTGAAGCTTTCTTT.

V gene TRBV5-1 combines with J gene TRBJ2-7, with TRBD2 matching 10 bases. Germline CDR1 reads SGHRS; CDR2 reads YFSETQ. The length of the CDR3 is 17 residues. The V segment lost 5 bases and the J segment 2 bases; nucleotides outside the gene matches: 13. CDR3 region: CASRLRGRAGGPYEQYF. The CDR3, as DNA: TGCGCCAGCAGATTAAGGGGTCGAGCGGGAGGGCCCTACGAGCAGTACTTC. The full variable domain, with the rest looked up from reference TRBV5-1 and TRBJ2-7, is KAGVTQTPRYLIKTRGQQVTLSCSPISGHRSVSWYQQTPGQGLQFLFEYFSETQRNKGNFPGRFSGRQFSNSRSEMNVSTLELGDSALYLCASRLRGRAGGPYEQYFGPGTRLTVT.

V usage is TRBV19 and J usage is TRBJ2-1, with TRBD1 matching 8 bases. Per germline, CDR1 LNHDA and CDR2 SQIVND (reference sequence). Trimming cost V 5 bases and J 0 bases; bases outside gene matches: 6. The CDR3 loop spans 16 amino acids. For the CDR3, the DNA is TGTGCCAGTAGTGTCCGACAGGGGATCTCCTACAATGAGCAGTTCTTC. As protein: CASSVRQGISYNEQFF.

The gene calls are TRBV29-1 and TRBJ2-7; 8 bases are shared with TRBD1. The germline V gene has CDR1 SQVTM and CDR2 ANQGSEA. The CDR3 contains 14 residues. V was clipped by 8 bases and J by 6 bases; unmatched bases: 15. The CDR3: CSSGGAGGVGEQYF. CDR3 nucleotide sequence: TGCAGCTCAGGAGGGGCAGGGGGCGTTGGCGAGCAGTACTTC.

The V gene is TRBV11-2, the J gene TRBJ2-7; 7 nucleotides line up with TRBD1. CDR1 SGHAT and CDR2 FQNNGV come from the germline V gene. V was clipped by 5 bases and J by 6 bases; unmatched bases: 10. CDR3 length equals 14 residues. CDR3 in amino acids: CASSTGDRAPEQYF. DNA for the CDR3: TGTGCCAGCAGCACAGGAGACAGGGCCCCCGAGCAGTACTTC.

The chain carries TRBV18 and TRBJ1-5; D uncertain. Trimming removed 3 bases at V and 5 bases at J, with 8 bases between. Germline assignment: CDR1 KGHSH and CDR2 LQKENI. This CDR3 contains 13 residues. This CDR3 reads CASSPAYDQPQHF. In nucleotides, the CDR3 is TGTGCCAGCTCACCGGCTTACGATCAGCCCCAGCATTTT.

This clone was observed a handful of times. In DNA, the CDR3 is TGCAGCGCCGACTTAGCGGCTAGCACAGATACGCAGTATTTT. Translating it yields CSADLAASTDTQYF. The chain has TRBV29-1 and TRBJ2-3; TRBD2 might be the D (6 bases). The CDR3 runs to 14 residues. Between the trimmed V and J ends, which lost 7 bases and 0 bases, there was a span of 14 bases. Germline assignment: CDR1 SQVTM and CDR2 ANQGSEA.

The rearrangement uses TRBV19 and TRBJ1-2; D remains ambiguous. Trimming took 3 bases from V and 6 from J, leaving 11 bases between them. Germline V gene sequence: CDR1 LNHDA, CDR2 SQIVND (reference sequence). This CDR3 is built from 13 residues. CDR3 sequence reads: CASSIPQNHGYTF. In nucleotides, the CDR3 is TGTGCCAGTAGTATCCCGCAGAATCATGGCTACACCTTC.

This clone was observed a handful of times. The CDR3 nucleotides are TGCAGTCCTACAGGGGGCGGTGGCTACACCTTC. This codes for CSPTGGGGYTF. V usage is TRBV20-1 and J usage is TRBJ1-2, with TRBD1 matching over 9 bases. Per germline, CDR1 DFQATT and CDR2 SNEGSKA (reference sequence). The ends lost 8 bases at V and 7 bases at J; junction bases unmatched: 5. The CDR3 runs 11 residues.

The CDR3: CAWSLEFETQYF. For the CDR3, the DNA is TGTGCCTGGAGTCTGGAGTTTGAGACCCAGTACTTC. V and J are TRBV30 and TRBJ2-5, with D hard to call. Germline CDR1 and CDR2: GTSNPN and SVGIG (reference sequence). V lost 2 bases and J 5 bases, leaving 9 bases between the germline ends. The CDR3 extends over 12 amino acids.

The J gene is TRBJ1-2, the V gene TRBV15; D not certain. The V gene lost 0 bases and the J gene lost 7 bases, with 12 bases spanning the gap. This CDR3 is built from 14 residues. Germline values: CDR1 LNHNV, CDR2 YYDKDF (reference sequence). The CDR3 DNA is TGTGCCACCAGCAGAGATTCTTTGGCCGTTGGCTACACCTTC. It specifies CATSRDSLAVGYTF.

This clone occurred a few times. The V gene is TRBV4-2, the J gene TRBJ2-7, with 11 bases matching TRBD2. J was trimmed by 1 base and V by 0 bases; bases with no gene match: 2. Germline CDR1 LGHNA, CDR2 YNFKEQ. The CDR3 sequence is 16 residues long. The CDR3 loop is CASSQEGLAASYEQYF. The CDR3 DNA follows: TGTGCCAGCAGCCAAGAGGGACTAGCGGCTTCCTACGAGCAGTACTTC.

This clone was counted between two and nine times. The V and J genes are TRBV5-1 and TRBJ1-5; no clear D gene. Germline V gene lookup returns CDR1 SGHRS and CDR2 YFSETQ. The CDR3 runs 14 residues. The V and J ends lost 0 bases and 2 bases respectively, with 6 bases between them. The CDR3 reads CASSLEGGNQPQHF. In DNA, the CDR3 is TGCGCCAGCAGCTTGGAAGGAGGCAATCAGCCCCAGCATTTT.

This rearrangement joins TRBV4-1 to TRBJ2-1; 9 nucleotides match TRBD2. The CDR3 contains 16 residues. With V trimmed by 0 bases and J by 5 bases, 5 bases remained unmatched. The germline V gene encodes CDR1 MGHRA and CDR2 YSYEKL. The CDR3 nucleotides read TGCGCCAGCAGCCAAGACGTGGCGGGAGGGAACAATGAGCAGTTCTTC. This translates into CASSQDVAGGNNEQFF.

On this clone: This CDR3 is also generated by other DNA sequences in the sample. The chain is built from TRBV7-2 and TRBJ1-2, with 9 bases matching TRBD1. Germline assignment: CDR1 SGHTA and CDR2 FQGNSA. The J segment lost 4 bases and the V segment lost 0 bases, leaving 6 bases of the junction unmatched. CDR3 size: 16 residues. DNA of the CDR3: TGTGCCAGCAGCTTAGCGGGACAGGGAGGAGTCTATGGCTACACCTTC. It translates to CASSLAGQGGVYGYTF.

Only a few counts were recorded for this clone. The rearrangement links TRBV29-1 to TRBJ2-6, with D hard to call. Looked up from germline, CDR1 is SQVTM and CDR2 is ANQGSEA. The CDR3 consists of 14 residues. With 4 bases removed from V and 0 bases from J, the gap between germline ends came to 7 bases. CDR3 residues: CSVVASSGANVLTF. The CDR3 DNA reads TGCAGCGTTGTAGCCAGCTCTGGGGCCAACGTCCTGACTTTC.

The J gene is TRBJ2-5, the V gene TRBV7-2; 10 positions match TRBD1. The germline CDR1 and CDR2 sequences are SGHTA and FQGNSA. This CDR3 comprises 14 residues. The V and J ends lost 8 bases and 2 bases, in that order; junction bases with no gene match: 5. The CDR3 here is CASLRTGGQETQYF. CDR3 bases: TGTGCCAGCCTACGGACAGGGGGACAAGAGACCCAGTACTTC.

The gene calls are TRBV11-2 and TRBJ2-1, with 16 bases fitting TRBD2. The trim removed 4 bases at V and 5 bases at J, leaving 8 bases unmatched. This CDR3 contains 18 residues. From germline, CDR1 is SGHAT and CDR2 FQNNGV. This chain's CDR3 is CASSSHGTSGRANNEQFF. CDR3 in DNA: TGTGCCAGCAGCTCCCATGGGACTAGCGGGAGGGCGAACAATGAGCAGTTCTTC.

This chain uses TRBV9 with TRBJ1-2, with unresolved D. CDR3 size: 15 residues. Germline V gene data show CDR1 as SGDLS and CDR2 as YYNGEE. Trimming took off 0 bases at V and 1 base at J, with 10 bases between the two ends. In DNA, the CDR3 is TGTGCCAGCAGCGTAGGCGGTACTAGTAACTATGGCTACACCTTC. Translating it yields CASSVGGTSNYGYTF.

The rearrangement links TRBV9 to TRBJ1-1; TRBD1 might be the D (5 bases). V was pared by 0 bases and J by 7 bases, with 13 bases between. The germline V gene has CDR1 SGDLS and CDR2 YYNGEE. The CDR3 sequence is 14 residues long. The CDR3, as DNA: TGTGCCAGCAGCGTAGGAGGGTGGGGGGGTGAAGCTTTCTTT. Translated: CASSVGGWGGEAFF.

J is TRBJ2-5 and V is TRBV2; D remains unclear. Trimming left V 6 bases short and J 5 bases short, with 10 bases between. Germline V gene sequence: CDR1 SNHLY, CDR2 FYNNEI. CDR3 size: 12 residues. CDR3 sequence: CASSAAEETQYF. The CDR3 bases are TGTGCCAGCAGCGCTGCCGAGGAGACCCAGTACTTC.

The CDR3 DNA reads TGTGCCAGCAGCCAAGCAGGACTAGCGTGGGAGACCCAGTACTTC. Encoded protein: CASSQAGLAWETQYF. The chain couples TRBV14 to TRBJ2-5; 9 nucleotides align to TRBD2. This CDR3 comprises 15 residues. The junction had 5 bases not matched to a gene; V was cut back by 1 base and J by 5 bases. CDR1 is SGHDN, CDR2 FVKESK, per germline.

The chain combines TRBV7-9 with TRBJ2-4; D call uncertain. V gave up 5 bases and J gave up 5 bases, with 10 bases separating them. Germline V gives CDR1 SEHNR, CDR2 FQNEAQ (reference sequence). This CDR3 region has 13 residues. The CDR3 loop is CASSRGVENIQYF. DNA for the CDR3: TGTGCCAGCAGCCGCGGAGTCGAAAACATTCAGTACTTC.

The genes are TRBV19 and TRBJ2-7; 7 bases are shared with TRBD1. From germline, CDR1 is LNHDA and CDR2 SQIVND (reference sequence). The J segment lost 4 bases and the V segment lost 6 bases, leaving 6 bases of the junction unmatched. This CDR3 spans 13 amino acids. The CDR3 sequence is CASSDRDAYEQYF. CDR3 in DNA: TGTGCCAGTAGCGACAGGGACGCGTACGAGCAGTACTTC.